This TCR beta chain stems from a study of T cell changes during pregnancy in multiple sclerosis. TCRdb's copy holds only in-frame clones and misses some; the assay was immunoSEQ multiplex PCR. The profile shows 65,000 to 75,000 clones, around nine tenths of them singletons. Notes on this clone: One end of the junction fails to match germline, which may point to a read error.

Germline CDR1 and CDR2: SGHVS and FQNEAQ. The CDR3 is 18 amino acids. The gene calls are TRBV7-8 and TRBJ2-5, with 9 bases lining up with TRBD1. The sample consisted of peripheral blood, taken after pregnancy. This clonotype was sampled from a female donor in good health, enrolled as a control in a pregnancy study. CDR3 in DNA: TGTGCCAGCAGCCCGGGACAGGGTCTTATTCAGGCCCAAGGGACCCAGTACTTC. It encodes CASSPGQGLIQAQGTQYF.